This T cell receptor beta chain is from a study of T-cell memory formation after mild COVID-19. The wider study: TCR clusters were largely donor specific.

Study conclusions and caveats: Day 15 to 85 contractors were CD4/CD8 balanced; later expanders leaned CD4+. Some responding clones appeared in pre-infection memory, suggesting cross-reactive memory joined.

The V end lost 6 bases, the J end lost 2 bases, and 13 bases lay between the germline ends. CDR3 length: 14 amino acids. Germline CDR1 and CDR2: SEHNR and FQNEAQ (reference sequence). Worth noting for this clonotype: Its specificity is unknown.

TCRdb reprocessed the 5' RACE reads with MiXCR, giving one entry per CDR3 protein. The data hold 400,000 to 550,000 distinct CDR3 sequences, with 20% to 30% observed a single time. The TCR was taken from an adult woman who had mild COVID-19 (a few samples of this study predate the infection). Cell type and time point are not known. The sample comprised PBMCs or a T cell subset sorted from them (not recorded which). V gene TRBV7-9 combines with J gene TRBJ2-5; D ambiguous. The CDR3 region has the DNA TGTGCCAGCAGTTACCCCTCGCAGCAAGAGACCCAGTACTTC. Its translation is CASSYPSQQETQYF.